This TCR beta chain was sequenced for a study of blood T cell repertoires in COVID-19. Only in-frame clones appear in the TCRdb table, and some are missing; sequencing was by immunoSEQ multiplex PCR. The repertoire holds over 300,000 clones, with 80% to 90% as singletons. J lost 9 bases, V lost 6 bases, and 10 bases had no gene match. The CDR3 length is 15 residues. Germline loops: CDR1 MNHEY, CDR2 SVGAGI. V and J are TRBV6-5 and TRBJ1-6; TRBD1 agrees at 8 bases. The TCR sequence derives from a man under 40 who had recovered from COVID-19. Specimen: PBMCs or T cells enriched from blood (not recorded which). In DNA form, the CDR3 reads TGTGCCAGCAGCCGTGACAGGGGTGGCGGTTCACCCCTCCACTTT. Translated, it gives CASSRDRGGGSPLHF.